This TCR beta chain was retrieved from a study of blood T cells in healthy people across ages (dated by TCRdb to the mid-2010s). Background for the entire study: Template switching captured roughly one uniquely barcoded TCR beta cDNA molecule per two T cells in model experiments. To avoid experimental bias, donors of different ages were distributed randomly across sequencing lanes. To track age-related changes in TCR beta repertoire diversity, the study relied on deep sequencing normalized with unique cDNA molecular identifiers. Donors were grouped into four age groups: young (average approximately 15 years), middle-aged (39), aged (around 66) and long-lived (over 80). The study analyzed two additional independent replicas of 1 million unique cDNA reads from the same blood draw for two donors, one aged 18 to 29 and one aged 80 or older. The research as a whole found: A strong correlation was found between observed TCR beta diversity and the percentage of naive T cells measured by flow cytometry. The CMV infection status of donors was not known, potentially confounding age-related changes in expanded clonotypes. Estimates of total diversity based on one million sequenced T cells were regarded as lower bounds and as underestimates. Conclusive comparison of naive and antigen-experienced compartments was prevented by the profiling of bulk unsorted PBMCs. Compared with the aged group, the long-lived group had more naive CD4+ T cells, fewer expanded clones and increased TCR diversity, suggesting age selection. Observed TCR beta diversity per million T cells fell roughly linearly with age, and a significant reduction was already apparent by age around 44.

Receptor libraries were prepared by 5' RACE. This sample was sequenced with an Illumina HiSeq 2500. The second PCR ran for about 6 to 12 cycles and used a J-beta primer mix along with a sample-barcoded 5' primer. A unique molecular identifier was introduced onto each TCR beta cDNA molecule by a template-switch 5' adaptor carrying 12 random nucleotides. At least 2.5 million CDR3-containing paired-end reads were obtained from each sample. The Mint cDNA synthesis kit, primed by a TRBC-specific oligonucleotide, was used to synthesize first-strand cDNA from all RNA. After uracil-DNA glycosylase treatment, a first 18-cycle PCR used universal primers M1SS and BC2_uni_R on all cDNA. The paper's data handling went like this. For normalization, 1 million high-quality reads, each with a distinct molecular identifier, were randomly selected from each sample. Instead of being binned into consensus sequences, reads with shared molecular identifiers were discarded. MiTCR, run with a Q25 quality threshold and the strictest error-elimination algorithm, handled CDR3 identification, clonotype clustering and error correction. A nonparametric unseen species model with Euler transformation was used to estimate lower-bound total TCR beta diversity. TCRdb trimmed public reads at Q25 via fastp, called clones via MiXCR and kept in-frame beta chains. Rows are unified per CDR3 protein, each entry keeping the most common DNA and genes. V and J calls and clone size were set by TCRdb, not the authors. Recorded for this sample are under 2 million distinct CDR3 sequences; almost 35% of them occurred a single time. Around 11% of the sample is held by the ten biggest clonotypes.

The 40 or so donors, aged roughly 6 to 100 years, were systemically healthy Caucasian individuals from Russia. Each donor gave about 9.2 milliliters of peripheral blood, drawn into EDTA-treated Vacutainer tubes. Ficoll-Paque density-gradient centrifugation was used to isolate PBMCs, with at least 7 million per sample. Total RNA was extracted from PBMCs with Trizol reagent, with at least 6 micrograms obtained per sample. The percentages of naive CD45RAhigh/CD27high T cells were determined by flow cytometry on a PBMC aliquot from every donor. Details on this clonotype: What antigen it recognizes has not been identified. No base-level quality is on record; no much larger clone is a single base apart.

This clonotype was obtained from a woman between 25 and 40 years old in good health. Source material: blood.

The CDR3 region reads CASSVGDREYNEQFF. Read as DNA, the sequence is TGTGCCAGCAGCGTAGGGGACAGAGAGTACAATGAGCAGTTCTTC. The rearranged chain carries TRBV9 and TRBJ2-1, with TRBD1 matching 7 junction bases. Trimming accounts for 0 bases at V and 4 bases at J, while the number of junction bases matched to no gene is 4. The CDR3 runs 15 residues from the cysteine to the phenylalanine. The sequence is cut down to CDR3 DNA, 45 bases in frame from base 1. Per the germline V gene, SGDLS is the CDR1 and YYNGEE is the CDR2.